The 10 T cell receptor beta chains below were found in one sample sequenced in a study of T-cell memory formation after mild COVID-19. A single record per CDR3 protein comes from TCRdb applying MiXCR to the 5' RACE reads. The data hold a few hundred thousand distinct CDR3 sequences, with just under 20% observed a single time. Sequencing was carried out using PBMCs or a T cell subset sorted from them (not recorded which). Source of these receptors: a man aged 18 to 30 who had mild COVID-19 (a few samples of this study predate the infection). Cell type and time point are not known.

This chain joins TRBV9 and TRBJ2-2; D gene uncertain. CDR1 and CDR2 (germline): SGDLS, YYNGEE. This CDR3 region has 13 residues. The V end was cut by 0 bases, the J end by 4 bases, with 4 bases between. The CDR3 DNA reads TGTGCCAGCAGCGTAGTTACCACCGGGGAGCTGTTTTTT. This sequence encodes CASSVVTTGELFF.

This clonotype came up a few times. This sequence joins TRBV5-1 and TRBJ1-6; 12 nucleotides line up with TRBD1. The CDR3 is 15 amino acids. Germline loops: CDR1 SGHRS, CDR2 YFSETQ. Unmatched junction bases numbered 3, after V lost 4 bases and J lost 7 bases. Here the CDR3 DNA reads TGCGCCAGCAGCCAGGGACAGGGGGCGAATTCACCCCTCCACTTT. Residues: CASSQGQGANSPLHF.

This chain joins TRBV20-1 and TRBJ2-4, with D unresolved. Trimming took off 5 bases at V and 0 bases at J, with 8 bases between the two ends. Germline CDR1 and CDR2: DFQATT and SNEGSKA (reference sequence). There are 13 residues in the CDR3. The CDR3 here is CSASTLAKNIQYF. CDR3 nucleotides: TGCAGTGCTTCGACACTAGCCAAAAACATTCAGTACTTC.

A few counts support this clonotype. This chain connects TRBV7-9 to TRBJ1-1; possibly TRBD1 for D (6 bases). Germline V gene data show CDR1 as SEHNR and CDR2 as FQNEAQ (reference sequence). The CDR3 covers 14 residues. The V gene lost 5 bases and the J gene lost 5 bases, with 15 bases spanning the gap. In DNA form, the CDR3 reads TGTGCCAGCAGCCCTAACGTACAGGGAACTGAAGCTTTCTTT. Its translation: CASSPNVQGTEAFF.

This clonotype was found many times. This chain joins TRBV20-1 and TRBJ2-7; 9 bases are a match to TRBD2. CDR1 DFQATT and CDR2 SNEGSKA come from the germline V gene (reference sequence). The CDR3 consists of 15 residues. Trimming cost V 1 base and J 0 bases; bases outside gene matches: 4. The CDR3 DNA sequence: TGCAGTGCTAGAGGCCTAGCGGGGAGCTCCTACGAGCAGTACTTC. Encoded protein: CSARGLAGSSYEQYF.

The chain carries TRBV5-1 and TRBJ2-3; 8 positions agree with TRBD2. V lost 1 base to trimming and J lost 4 bases; unmatched junction nucleotides: 2. The CDR3 has 14 amino acids. Germline CDR1 reads SGHRS; CDR2 reads YFSETQ. DNA of the CDR3: TGCGCCAGCAGCTTGACCGGGGGGGCAGATACGCAGTATTTT. Protein: CASSLTGGADTQYF.

This chain links TRBV15 with TRBJ1-2, with D maybe TRBD1 (5 bases). The V gene lost 2 bases and the J gene lost 0 bases, with 10 bases spanning the gap. Germline-derived CDR1 and CDR2 are LNHNV and YYDKDF (reference sequence). This CDR3 contains 15 residues. The CDR3 here is CATSRPGLSNYGYTF. In nucleotides, the CDR3 is TGTGCCACCAGCAGACCGGGACTTTCTAACTATGGCTACACCTTC.

The chain combines TRBV7-6 with TRBJ2-5; TRBD2 matches 10 bases. Per germline, CDR1 SGHVS and CDR2 FNYEAQ. This CDR3 contains 16 residues. Unmatched junction bases numbered 8, after V lost 5 bases and J lost 2 bases. The CDR3 nucleotides are TGTGCCAGCAGCCAGGCTAGCGGGGGCTTTCAAGAGACCCAGTACTTC. Translated, it gives CASSQASGGFQETQYF.

This clonotype was seen a handful of times. The chain links TRBV6-5 to TRBJ1-2, with D unresolved. Between the trimmed V and J ends, which lost 5 bases and 1 base, there was a span of 5 bases. Germline loops: CDR1 MNHEY, CDR2 SVGAGI. The CDR3 sequence is 12 residues long. The CDR3 DNA reads TGTGCCAGCAGTCCCCGTAACTATGGCTACACCTTC. Translation: CASSPRNYGYTF.

The V and J genes are TRBV7-9 and TRBJ2-7, with 9 bases identical to TRBD1. Germline V gene sequence: CDR1 SEHNR, CDR2 FQNEAQ (reference sequence). The CDR3 sequence is 14 residues long. Trimming cost V 5 bases and J 5 bases; bases outside gene matches: 7. The DNA of the CDR3 is TGTGCCAGCAGCACATTGGGACAGGGTCACGAGCAGTACGTC. As protein: CASSTLGQGHEQYV.